This TCR beta chain is drawn from a study of T cell responses to AZD1222 COVID-19 vaccine. Notes on this clone: The antigen is not known.

V lost 0 bases, J lost 5 bases, and 15 bases lay in between. Per the germline V gene, CDR1 is SGDLS and CDR2 is YYNGEE. The CDR3 runs to 15 residues. Points from the study as a whole: Among spike-specific TCRs, nearly half reportedly target unmutated variant regions. The study identified only 6 or 7 AZD1222 recipients as seropositive at baseline. Donors skewed white British and female; clonal diversity was possibly underestimated.

The assay was immunoSEQ multiplex PCR, and TCRdb's table has in-frame clones only and misses some. The sample has roughly 140,000 clones; approximately 87% are singletons. This sample comprised peripheral blood, obtained 28 days after the second AZD1222 dose. The chain uses TRBV9 and TRBJ2-7; a weak D match, TRBD1 (7 bases). This receptor was taken from an adult who received the AZD1222 COVID-19 vaccine. The CDR3 protein is CASSVGQGGFNEQYF. The DNA of the CDR3 is TGTGCCAGCAGCGTAGGGCAGGGGGGATTCAACGAGCAGTACTTC.